This entry lists 21 T cell receptor beta chains sequenced from one sample in a study of blood T cells in healthy people across ages. Together with a sample-barcoded 5' primer, a J-beta primer mix was included in a second PCR lasting roughly 6 to 12 cycles. TCRdb redid the calling of the 5' RACE reads with MiXCR, one entry per CDR3 protein. The sample comprises about 1,600,000 distinct CDR3 sequences, 40% to 50% of which are singletons, and 7.9% rests with the top ten. Sequenced input: blood. Every receptor here comes from a woman between 18 and 29 years old in good health.

J is TRBJ2-1 and V is TRBV5-1; 8 bases line up with TRBD2. CDR1 is SGHRS, CDR2 YFSETQ, per germline. The CDR3 extends over 14 amino acids. J lost 9 bases, V lost 1 base, and 6 bases had no gene match. CDR3 DNA: TGCGCCAGCAGCTTGCGGGAGGGCCAGACTGAGCAGTTCTTC. Translation: CASSLREGQTEQFF.

This clonotype was seen once. The CDR3 bases are TGTGCCAGCAGTCGCCGGGACACTAATTCACCCCTCCACTTT. Translating it yields CASSRRDTNSPLHF. The chain carries TRBV12-3 or TRBV12-4 and TRBJ1-6; possibly TRBD1 for D (6 bases). CDR3 length equals 14 residues. Trimming removed 5 bases from V and 6 bases from J, with 11 bases in between.

The sample holds one count of this clonotype. Since the CDR3 does not end with the conserved phenylalanine or tryptophan, this likely comes from a read error. The limits of the CDR3 on the DNA are not certain, so only TCRdb's listed CDR3 is given. This chain joins TRBV20-1 and TRBJ1-2. The CDR3 length is 12 residues, termini included. Germline CDR1 and CDR2: DFQATT and SNEGSKA (reference sequence). Here the CDR3 reads CSASISVYGHTV.

This clonotype was detected only a few times. The genes are TRBV6-5 and TRBJ1-4; tentatively, D is TRBD1 (5 bases). The CDR3 runs 14 residues. Germline-derived CDR1 and CDR2 are MNHEY and SVGAGI. V was trimmed by 0 bases and J by 8 bases, leaving 10 bases between them. DNA for the CDR3: TGTGCCAGCAGTTACTCAGGGGCGGGAGAAAAACTGTTTTTT. Its translation: CASSYSGAGEKLFF.

This clonotype was recorded a few times. The chain employs TRBV27 and TRBJ1-1, with 10 bases identical to TRBD1. Germline CDR1 and CDR2: MNHEY and SMNVEV (reference sequence). J was trimmed by 0 bases and V by 4 bases; bases with no gene match: 11. The CDR3 runs 18 residues. The CDR3 DNA reads TGTGCCAGCAGTTCCTATCAGACAGGGGGCTACATGAACACTGAAGCTTTCTTT. Translated, it gives CASSSYQTGGYMNTEAFF.

This clonotype showed up just a few times. The chain couples TRBV7-2 to TRBJ2-3; D remains unclear. Trimming left V 4 bases short and J 10 bases short, with 18 bases between. The CDR3 is made up of 14 amino acids. The germline CDR1 and CDR2 sequences are SGHTA and FQGNSA. In DNA form, the CDR3 reads TGTGCCAGCAGCTCATACACAGATACGGGTTCGCAGTATTTT. Translating gives CASSSYTDTGSQYF.

The chain recombines TRBV6-5 with TRBJ2-7; 9 bases are shared with TRBD2. The CDR3 consists of 19 residues. CDR1 and CDR2 from the germline V gene are MNHEY and SVGAGI. With V trimmed by 4 bases and J by 0 bases, 16 bases remained unmatched. The CDR3 nucleotides read TGTGCCAGCAGTTCTGAACTAGCGGGCCTTGAGAAGAGCTCCTACGAGCAGTACTTC. Translated: CASSSELAGLEKSSYEQYF.

This clonotype was recorded a few times. V is TRBV11-2 and J is TRBJ1-5; D is perhaps TRBD1 (5 bases). Germline CDR1 SGHAT, CDR2 FQNNGV. The V end lost 5 bases, the J end lost 9 bases, and 14 bases lay between the germline ends. This CDR3 comprises 13 residues. The CDR3 is CASSLGPGMPQHF. The DNA for the CDR3 is TGTGCCAGCAGCCTGGGACCGGGAATGCCCCAGCATTTT.

The V call is TRBV7-9, the J call TRBJ2-5; 9 bases agree with TRBD2. The trim removed 10 bases at V and 4 bases at J, leaving 13 bases unmatched. Germline assignment: CDR1 SEHNR and CDR2 FQNEAQ (reference sequence). The CDR3 loop spans 15 amino acids. Written as DNA, the CDR3 is TGTGCCATCCACGTCGGCGGGGGGGCCGCAGAGACCCAGTACTTC. Its protein is CAIHVGGGAAETQYF.

V gene TRBV6-5 combines with J gene TRBJ2-5; D possibly corresponds to TRBD2 (5 bases). The CDR3 is 18 amino acids. Germline lookup yields CDR1 MNHEY and CDR2 SVGAGI. V lost 4 bases and J 1 base, leaving 22 bases between the germline ends. The CDR3 bases are TGTGCCAGCAGTTTTGGACTTATCTCCTTCCATGGCCAAGAGACCCAGTACTTC. This codes for CASSFGLISFHGQETQYF.

The count of this clonotype is one. This chain links TRBV28 with TRBJ2-7, with D unresolved. CDR3 size: 12 residues. V dropped 6 bases and J dropped 2 bases, with 8 bases sitting between them. Germline CDR1 MDHEN, CDR2 SYDVKM. CDR3 loop: CASRQYAYEQYF. For the CDR3, the DNA is TGTGCCAGCAGGCAATACGCCTACGAGCAGTACTTC.

V gene TRBV6-6 combines with J gene TRBJ2-3; 14 nucleotides line up with TRBD2. V lost 6 bases and J lost 10; bases outside the gene matches: 12. The CDR3 totals 16 residues. Germline loops: CDR1 MNHNY, CDR2 SVGAGI (reference sequence). The CDR3 DNA follows: TGTGCCAGCAGCCCCGGGACTAGCGGGAGTCCCCAAGCGCAGTATTTT. As protein: CASSPGTSGSPQAQYF.

This clonotype has just a few counts. CDR3 nucleotides: TGTGCCAGCAGCTTACCGGGACTCCTCCAAGAGACCCAGTACTTC. It specifies CASSLPGLLQETQYF. The rearrangement uses TRBV7-2 and TRBJ2-5; possibly TRBD2 for D (6 bases). Germline lookup yields CDR1 SGHTA and CDR2 FQGNSA. Trimming removed 2 bases at V and 1 base at J, with 11 bases between. The CDR3 has 15 amino acids.

The chain has TRBV28 and TRBJ2-7; the match to TRBD1 covers 8 bases. The length of the CDR3 is 14 residues. The germline gives CDR1 MDHEN, CDR2 SYDVKM. With 8 bases clipped from V and 2 bases from J, the junction kept 8 bases outside the gene matches. The CDR3 DNA reads as TGTGCCAGCTCTACAGGGGGTTTAACCTACGAGCAGTACTTC. Its translation: CASSTGGLTYEQYF.

The chain uses TRBV18 and TRBJ2-4; D not resolved. Judging by the DNA end, TRBJ2-7 fits better; the J call may be wrong. CDR3 length: 14 amino acids. Germline V CDR1 and CDR2: KGHSH, LQKENI. CDR3 residues: CASSLQEFSYEQYF. CDR3 DNA sequence: TGTGCCAGCTCCCTCCAGGAGTTCTCCTACGAGCAGTACTTC.

V and J are TRBV12-3 or TRBV12-4 and TRBJ1-1, with D unclear. Deletions cut 4 bases from V and 1 base from J, with 10 bases between. CDR3 length: 14 amino acids. CDR3 sequence reads: CASSSFLGNTEAFF. The CDR3 coding sequence is TGTGCCAGCAGTTCGTTTTTGGGGAACACTGAAGCTTTCTTT.

This clonotype was counted between two and nine times. The chain has TRBV5-4 and TRBJ2-5; D possibly corresponds to TRBD1 (6 bases). Trimming pared 4 bases from V and 1 base from J, leaving 14 bases between. In germline, CDR1 is SGHNT, CDR2 YYREEE (reference sequence). There are 15 residues in the CDR3. The CDR3 region has the DNA TGTGCCAGCAGCCTTAGGGCGACAGGCCAAGAGACCCAGTACTTC. Translated: CASSLRATGQETQYF.

Only a few counts were recorded for this clonotype. The V and J genes are TRBV10-3 and TRBJ1-4; 10 bases fit TRBD1. The CDR3 extends over 13 amino acids. Germline V CDR1 and CDR2: ENHRY, SYGVKD. The ends lost 8 bases at V and 8 bases at J; junction bases unmatched: 5. The CDR3 DNA reads TGTGCCATCCACGCGGACAGGGGGGAAAAACTGTTTTTT. It translates to CAIHADRGEKLFF.

This clonotype showed up just a few times. DNA for the CDR3: TGCAGTGCTAGAGGAGCTAGCGGGAGGAGCGATACGCAGTATTTT. Amino acids: CSARGASGRSDTQYF. This chain connects TRBV20-1 to TRBJ2-3; 11 bases align to TRBD2. The germline gives CDR1 DFQATT, CDR2 SNEGSKA (reference sequence). The CDR3 is made up of 15 amino acids. J was trimmed by 6 bases and V by 1 base; bases with no gene match: 6.

V and J are TRBV27 and TRBJ1-4, with D uncertain. The CDR3 runs 15 residues. Germline V gene lookup returns CDR1 MNHEY and CDR2 SMNVEV (reference sequence). V was cut by 6 bases and J by 4 bases, with 15 bases left in between. CDR3 sequence (DNA): TGTGCCAGCAGGTACAACTCTGTTCATAATGAAAAACTGTTTTTT. Translated, it gives CASRYNSVHNEKLFF.

V is TRBV20-1 and J is TRBJ2-5; unclear D gene. The CDR3 contains 12 residues. Germline V gene sequence: CDR1 DFQATT, CDR2 SNEGSKA (reference sequence). V lost 6 bases and J 4 bases, leaving 12 bases between the germline ends. CDR3 region: CSAPNLGETQYF. CDR3 DNA: TGCAGTGCGCCGAACTTAGGAGAGACCCAGTACTTC.